Below, 10 T cell receptor beta chains from the same sample are listed, as sequenced in a study of CD8+ T cells in alopecia areata. Noted treatment: oral pan-JAK inhibitor, 5-10 mg twice daily. In each case, RNA was isolated and then reverse transcribed into cDNA as the sequencing template. Produced via immunoSEQ multiplex PCR; TCRdb's table is partial and in-frame only. The sample lists around 270,000 clones, roughly 64% occurring once. This specimen was CD4+ T cells sorted from blood, taken at week 24, from a patient treated with tofacitinib. These receptors were obtained from a human donor with alopecia areata.

The table lists this clone with a few counts. The chain recombines TRBV10-3 with TRBJ2-1; D is undetermined. Between the trimmed V and J ends, which lost 10 bases and 2 bases, there was a span of 15 bases. CDR1 ENHRY and CDR2 SYGVKD come from the germline V gene. This CDR3 is 14 amino acids long. The chain's CDR3 is CATQQWAAYNEQFF. As DNA, the CDR3 is TGTGCCACCCAGCAGTGGGCGGCCTACAATGAGCAGTTCTTC.

A single count supports this clone. The chain has TRBV27 and TRBJ1-6; weak D call: TRBD1 (6 bases). Between the trimmed V and J ends, which lost 2 bases and 5 bases, there was a span of 16 bases. Germline V CDR1 and CDR2: MNHEY, SMNVEV (reference sequence). This CDR3 is 17 amino acids long. Written as DNA, the CDR3 is TGTGCCAGCAGTTTAGGTGTTCGGGGGGCGGATAATTCACCCCTCCACTTT. It codes for CASSLGVRGADNSPLHF.

The V call is TRBV30, the J call TRBJ2-6, with TRBD1 matching 12 bases. J was trimmed by 2 bases and V by 2 bases; bases with no gene match: 4. Germline values: CDR1 GTSNPN, CDR2 SVGIG (reference sequence). The CDR3 sequence is 17 residues long. CDR3 amino acids: CAWSSGTGGAGANVLTF. CDR3 in DNA: TGTGCCTGGAGTTCCGGGACAGGGGGCGCTGGGGCCAACGTCCTGACTTTC.

The rearrangement joins TRBV11-2 to TRBJ2-1, with D perhaps matching TRBD1 (5 bases). This CDR3 is built from 12 residues. The V gene lost 3 bases and the J gene lost 7 bases, with 7 bases spanning the gap. Germline V gene data show CDR1 as SGHAT and CDR2 as FQNNGV. The CDR3 region is CASSLTENEQFF. As DNA, the CDR3 is TGTGCCAGCAGCTTGACAGAGAATGAGCAGTTCTTC.

As to this clone: In the same sample, other DNA sequences code for this CDR3. The chain links TRBV20-1 to TRBJ2-1; no firm D call. V dropped 3 bases and J dropped 0 bases, with 0 bases sitting between them. Germline V gene sequence: CDR1 DFQATT, CDR2 SNEGSKA (reference sequence). CDR3 length: 11 residues. The CDR3 protein is CSASSYNEQFF. The CDR3 region has the DNA TGCAGTGCTAGCTCCTACAATGAGCAGTTCTTC.

This chain connects TRBV6-5 to TRBJ2-7; TRBD1 agrees at 9 bases. V lost 2 bases, J lost 5 bases, and 4 bases stayed unmatched. The CDR3 contains 14 residues. Germline CDR1 MNHEY, CDR2 SVGAGI. As DNA, the CDR3 is TGTGCCAGCAGTTACGGGACAGGGTTCCACGAGCAGTACTTC. The encoded protein is CASSYGTGFHEQYF.

This rearrangement joins TRBV5-4 to TRBJ2-2; D gene uncertain. V was shortened by 3 bases and J by 5 bases, with 14 bases between the two germline ends. This CDR3 is built from 15 residues. The germline V gene has CDR1 SGHNT and CDR2 YYREEE (reference sequence). CDR3 DNA: TGTGCCAGCAGCTCCGGCCGTCACACAACCGGGGAGCTGTTTTTT. Its translation: CASSSGRHTTGELFF.

The rearrangement uses TRBV29-1 and TRBJ1-2, with D possibly TRBD1 on 6 matching bases. CDR3 length: 11 amino acids. The ends were cut back, 3 bases at V and 7 bases at J, with 9 bases in the middle. The germline gives CDR1 SQVTM, CDR2 ANQGSEA. The DNA of the CDR3 is TGCAGCGTTGACGCAGGGGCTGGCTACACCTTC. Amino acids: CSVDAGAGYTF.

This clone appeared once. This sequence joins TRBV30 and TRBJ2-5; 11 bases fit TRBD2. V was clipped by 4 bases and J by 2 bases; unmatched bases: 0. The germline V gene encodes CDR1 GTSNPN and CDR2 SVGIG (reference sequence). The CDR3 contains 13 residues. CDR3 amino acids: CAWTSGGQETQYF. CDR3 DNA sequence: TGTGCCTGGACTAGCGGGGGGCAAGAGACCCAGTACTTC.

As to this clone: The CDR3 does not end in the conserved phenylalanine or tryptophan, so this is likely a read error. The limits of the CDR3 on the DNA are not certain, so only TCRdb's listed CDR3 is given. The J gene is TRBJ2-4, the V gene TRBV6-1; no check of the table's D call, TRBD1, against the DNA was made. CDR1 and CDR2 from the germline V gene are MNHNS and SASEGT. From its first to its last residue, the CDR3 has 9 amino acids. The CDR3 protein is CASRDRVVL.